What follows are 30 T cell receptor beta chains derived from one specimen sequenced in a study of cytomegalovirus exposure and HLA in healthy donors. Only in-frame clones appear in the TCRdb table, and some are missing; sequencing was by immunoSEQ multiplex PCR. This sample has 90,000 to 130,000 clones; roughly 84% occur once, and the top ten carry over 2.5%. The sequencing input was PBMCs. The receptor source for this set is a woman between 18 and 29 years old in good health and CMV-seronegative.

This CDR3 reads CASSPDRVGELFF. For the CDR3, the DNA is TGTGCCAGCTCACCGGACAGGGTCGGGGAGCTGTTTTTT. This chain links TRBV18 with TRBJ2-2, with TRBD1 matching 8 bases. The CDR3 spans 13 residues. Trimming took 3 bases from V and 7 from J; bases not matched to a gene: 1. Germline CDR1 KGHSH, CDR2 LQKENI.

The rearrangement joins TRBV20-1 to TRBJ2-7; a possible D gene is TRBD1 (6 bases). Between the trimmed V and J ends, which lost 4 bases and 6 bases, there was a span of 10 bases. The germline gives CDR1 DFQATT, CDR2 SNEGSKA (reference sequence). There are 11 residues in the CDR3. CDR3 region: CSAKLQGEQYF. In DNA form, the CDR3 reads TGCAGTGCTAAGTTACAGGGCGAGCAGTACTTC.

Concerning this clone itself: This sample includes further DNA sequences coding for the same CDR3. The V call is TRBV27, the J call TRBJ1-5; maybe TRBD1 (5 bases). Germline CDR1 and CDR2: MNHEY and SMNVEV (reference sequence). V was trimmed by 3 bases and J by 3 bases, leaving 9 bases between them. CDR3 length: 14 residues. The CDR3 reads CASSFGGSNQPQHF. The CDR3 DNA reads as TGTGCCAGCAGTTTTGGGGGGTCCAATCAGCCCCAGCATTTT.

The V gene is TRBV27, the J gene TRBJ2-7, with TRBD1 matching over 12 bases. The CDR3 loop spans 16 amino acids. The V segment lost 7 bases and the J segment 1 base; nucleotides outside the gene matches: 8. Germline CDR1 and CDR2: MNHEY and SMNVEV (reference sequence). This CDR3 is CASTPGTGGRSYEQYF. The CDR3 nucleotides are TGTGCCAGCACCCCTGGGACAGGGGGCAGGTCCTACGAGCAGTACTTC.

This chain connects TRBV7-6 to TRBJ2-7, with 8 bases identical to TRBD2. The V gene's germline CDR1 is SGHVS and CDR2 FNYEAQ. The ends lost 1 base at V and 2 bases at J; junction bases unmatched: 4. The CDR3 runs to 15 residues. Here the CDR3 DNA reads TGTGCCAGCAGCTTAGGAGGCGGGGGGACCTACGAGCAGTACTTC. Amino acid sequence: CASSLGGGGTYEQYF.

The chain carries TRBV6-1 and TRBJ1-2, with D uncertain. The CDR3 has 13 residues. Germline V gene data show CDR1 as MNHNS and CDR2 as SASEGT. V was shortened by 6 bases and J by 4 bases, with 12 bases between the two germline ends. CDR3 amino acids: CASRKGGIYGYTF. CDR3 bases: TGTGCCAGCAGGAAAGGAGGTATCTATGGCTACACCTTC.

The V gene is TRBV30, the J gene TRBJ1-5; D is undetermined. This CDR3 contains 15 residues. The germline V gene encodes CDR1 GTSNPN and CDR2 SVGIG (reference sequence). Trimming removed 0 bases from V and 1 base from J, with 10 bases in between. The CDR3 reads CAWSVERQSNQPQHF. In DNA form, the CDR3 reads TGTGCCTGGAGTGTAGAGCGGCAGAGCAATCAGCCCCAGCATTTT.

The rearrangement uses TRBV30 and TRBJ1-4; the D gene is possibly TRBD1 (5 bases). CDR1 GTSNPN and CDR2 SVGIG come from the germline V gene (reference sequence). The CDR3 has 14 residues. V was trimmed by 1 base and J by 5 bases, leaving 11 bases between them. CDR3: CAWSALGANEKLFF. The CDR3 DNA reads as TGTGCCTGGAGTGCCCTTGGGGCGAATGAAAAACTGTTTTTT.

This sequence joins TRBV29-1 and TRBJ2-1; D may be TRBD2 (5 bases). Germline lookup yields CDR1 SQVTM and CDR2 ANQGSEA. This CDR3 contains 16 residues. The V end lost 0 bases, the J end lost 0 bases, and 12 bases lay between the germline ends. Here the CDR3 DNA reads TGCAGCGTTGAAGAGCTCTCCGGGGTCTCCTACAATGAGCAGTTCTTC. Translating gives CSVEELSGVSYNEQFF.

The chain carries TRBV27 and TRBJ1-5, with TRBD1 as a possible D gene (5 bases). The CDR3 runs to 14 residues. V lost 8 bases and J lost 0, with 11 bases in between. Germline lookup yields CDR1 MNHEY and CDR2 SMNVEV (reference sequence). The CDR3, as DNA: TGTGCCAGCGGGCGGGGCTATAGCAATCAGCCCCAGCATTTT. It is translated as CASGRGYSNQPQHF.

The CDR3 bases are TGTGCCACCAGCAAGGGTCCGGGGGACGGAAACACCATATATTTT. This gives the protein CATSKGPGDGNTIYF. The chain couples TRBV15 to TRBJ1-3, with D perhaps TRBD1 (5 bases). The ends were cut back, 4 bases at V and 4 bases at J, with 14 bases in the middle. The V gene's germline CDR1 is LNHNV and CDR2 YYDKDF (reference sequence). The length of the CDR3 is 15 residues.

This clone was observed a single time. The chain's CDR3 is CASSLTANTEAFF. The CDR3 region has the DNA TGTGCCAGTAGCCTGACAGCGAACACTGAAGCTTTCTTT. The chain uses TRBV19 and TRBJ1-1; D is possibly TRBD1 (5 bases). Between the trimmed V and J ends, which lost 6 bases and 1 base, there was a span of 9 bases. CDR3 length: 13 amino acids. Looked up from germline, CDR1 is LNHDA and CDR2 is SQIVND (reference sequence).

The J gene is TRBJ1-1, the V gene TRBV5-1; TRBD1 matches 7 bases. The length of the CDR3 is 15 residues. The germline gives CDR1 SGHRS, CDR2 YFSETQ. Trimming took 4 bases from V and 0 from J; bases not matched to a gene: 6. The CDR3 is CASSPGDSMNTEAFF. The CDR3 DNA is TGCGCCAGCAGCCCCGGGGACAGCATGAACACTGAAGCTTTCTTT.

The gene calls are TRBV4-2 and TRBJ2-7; D unresolved. In germline, CDR1 is LGHNA, CDR2 YNFKEQ. This CDR3 comprises 16 residues. V lost 4 bases and J lost 2, with 18 bases in between. The CDR3 here is CASSPSTSGQAYEQYF. For the CDR3, the DNA is TGTGCCAGCAGCCCCTCTACCTCAGGTCAAGCCTACGAGCAGTACTTC.

The gene calls are TRBV4-1 and TRBJ2-6, with D uncertain. Trimming cost V 5 bases and J 2 bases, with 7 bases left between them. The CDR3 loop spans 14 amino acids. Germline assignment: CDR1 MGHRA and CDR2 YSYEKL. The CDR3 DNA reads as TGCGCCAGCAGCTCCGTAACTGGGGCCAACGTCCTGACTTTC. This translates into CASSSVTGANVLTF.

The gene calls are TRBV19 and TRBJ1-6; D is ambiguous. The V gene's germline CDR1 is LNHDA and CDR2 SQIVND (reference sequence). The CDR3 has 16 amino acids. The V and J ends lost 3 bases and 6 bases respectively, with 15 bases between them. The CDR3 loop reads CASSIYRTGPNSPLHF. The CDR3 bases are TGTGCCAGTAGTATCTATCGGACTGGACCTAATTCACCCCTCCACTTT. Full variable domain (missing parts from reference TRBV19 and TRBJ1-6): DGGITQSPKYLFRKEGQNVTLSCEQNLNHDAMYWYRQDPGQGLRLIYYSQIVNDFQKGDIAEGYSVSREKKESFPLTVTSAQKNPTAFYLCASSIYRTGPNSPLHFGNGTRLTVT.

The chain couples TRBV7-3 to TRBJ1-2; D unresolved. The CDR3 has 13 residues. The V and J ends lost 3 bases and 2 bases respectively, with 7 bases between them. CDR1 and CDR2 from the germline V gene are SGHTA and FQGTGA. The CDR3 DNA reads TGTGCCAGCAGCTTTGGGGAGAACTATGGCTACACCTTC. Amino acid sequence: CASSFGENYGYTF.

The chain links TRBV19 to TRBJ2-1; 8 nucleotides agree with TRBD2. Trimming cost V 3 bases and J 2 bases; bases outside gene matches: 6. The germline V gene has CDR1 LNHDA and CDR2 SQIVND (reference sequence). The CDR3 is 16 amino acids. CDR3 bases: TGTGCCAGTAGTATTCCCTGGACTAGCCCCTACAATGAGCAGTTCTTC. Protein product: CASSIPWTSPYNEQFF. The whole variable domain, remainder taken from reference TRBV19 and TRBJ2-1, is DGGITQSPKYLFRKEGQNVTLSCEQNLNHDAMYWYRQDPGQGLRLIYYSQIVNDFQKGDIAEGYSVSREKKESFPLTVTSAQKNPTAFYLCASSIPWTSPYNEQFFGPGTRLTVL.

The J gene is TRBJ2-1, the V gene TRBV9; 10 nucleotides line up with TRBD1. J lost 8 bases, V lost 6 bases, and 5 bases had no gene match. The CDR3 is 13 amino acids. In germline, CDR1 is SGDLS, CDR2 YYNGEE. DNA of the CDR3: TGTGCCAGCACCAGGACAGGGGGGCATGAGCAGTTCTTC. As protein: CASTRTGGHEQFF.

The chain combines TRBV30 with TRBJ1-2; D remains ambiguous. Looked up from germline, CDR1 is GTSNPN and CDR2 is SVGIG (reference sequence). Trimming removed 4 bases from V and 2 bases from J, with 11 bases in between. The CDR3 consists of 13 residues. The CDR3 sequence: CAWTSGPNYGYTF. The CDR3 DNA follows: TGTGCCTGGACGTCCGGTCCCAACTATGGCTACACCTTC.

The chain carries TRBV6-1 and TRBJ1-5; TRBD1 is a possible D gene (5 bases). CDR1 and CDR2 from the germline V gene are MNHNS and SASEGT. The CDR3 loop spans 15 amino acids. Trimming cost V 10 bases and J 2 bases, with 18 bases left between them. CDR3 region: CATSRDSLRNQPQHF. The CDR3 coding sequence is TGTGCCACTTCCCGGGACTCTCTCCGCAATCAGCCCCAGCATTTT.

The V and J genes are TRBV28 and TRBJ1-4; 8 nucleotides align to TRBD1. The CDR3 covers 15 residues. CDR1 MDHEN and CDR2 SYDVKM come from the germline V gene. V was pared by 5 bases and J by 10 bases, with 12 bases of the junction left unmatched. The CDR3 loop reads CASSPSDRVRGKLFF. CDR3 nucleotides: TGTGCCAGCAGTCCGTCGGACAGGGTGAGAGGAAAACTGTTTTTT. The full variable domain, with the rest looked up from reference TRBV28 and TRBJ1-4, is DVKVTQSSRYLVKRTGEKVFLECVQDMDHENMFWYRQDPGLGLRLIYFSYDVKMKEKGDIPEGYSVSREKKERFSLILESASTNQTSMYLCASSPSDRVRGKLFFGSGTQLSVL.

This clone was observed once. The V gene is TRBV19, the J gene TRBJ1-4; 8 bases match TRBD1. Germline CDR1 is LNHDA and CDR2 is SQIVND (reference sequence). Trimming took 7 bases from V and 8 from J; bases not matched to a gene: 9. The CDR3 totals 14 residues. CDR3 nucleotides: TGTGCCAGTACGGCAGGGGGCTTTTGGGAAAAACTGTTTTTT. This codes for CASTAGGFWEKLFF.

The sample holds a few counts of this clone. The chain employs TRBV7-9 and TRBJ2-7; D is perhaps TRBD1 (5 bases). Germline V gene data show CDR1 as SEHNR and CDR2 as FQNEAQ (reference sequence). The CDR3 extends over 14 amino acids. V gave up 6 bases and J gave up 0 bases, with 12 bases separating them. This chain's CDR3 is CASSTGGSSYEQYF. CDR3 DNA: TGTGCCAGCAGTACAGGCGGAAGCTCCTACGAGCAGTACTTC.

The chain recombines TRBV2 with TRBJ2-7; TRBD2 matches at 9 bases. Per the germline V gene, CDR1 is SNHLY and CDR2 is FYNNEI. There are 14 residues in the CDR3. The V gene end was trimmed by 6 bases and the J gene end by 5 bases; junction bases not matched to a gene: 8. CDR3 nucleotide sequence: TGTGCCAGCAGAGGGGCGGGGGGGCGCCACGAGCAGTACTTC. This translates into CASRGAGGRHEQYF.

The V call is TRBV25-1, the J call TRBJ1-1; D is undetermined. Per germline, CDR1 MGHDK and CDR2 SYGVNS. The CDR3 is 10 amino acids. The CDR3 sequence is CASFGTEAFF. In DNA, the CDR3 is TGTGCTAGCTTCGGCACTGAAGCTTTCTTT.

V gene TRBV7-9 combines with J gene TRBJ1-2, with D perhaps matching TRBD1 (6 bases). Per the germline V gene, CDR1 is SEHNR and CDR2 is FQNEAQ (reference sequence). Trimming removed 8 bases from V and 0 bases from J, with 7 bases in between. The CDR3 length is 12 residues. CDR3 amino acids: CASGQPNYGYTF. DNA of the CDR3: TGTGCCAGCGGACAGCCTAACTATGGCTACACCTTC.

J is TRBJ2-7 and V is TRBV13, with 11 bases that match TRBD1. Trimming cost V 4 bases and J 4 bases; bases outside gene matches: 6. There are 15 residues in the CDR3. CDR1 is PRHDT and CDR2 is FYEKMQ in the germline V gene (reference sequence). CDR3 DNA: TGTGCCAGCAGCTCCGGACAGGGGGCGCTTTACGAGCAGTACTTC. The encoded protein is CASSSGQGALYEQYF. The whole variable domain, remainder taken from reference TRBV13 and TRBJ2-7, is AAGVIQSPRHLIKEKRETATLKCYPIPRHDTVYWYQQGPGQDPQFLISFYEKMQSDKGSIPDRFSAQQFSDYHSELNMSSLELGDSALYFCASSSGQGALYEQYFGPGTRLTVT.

Only one count was recorded for this clone. The chain uses TRBV5-1 and TRBJ2-7; TRBD1 might be the D (5 bases). Trimming removed 4 bases from V and 2 bases from J, with 16 bases in between. In germline, CDR1 is SGHRS, CDR2 YFSETQ. This CDR3 contains 15 residues. CDR3 DNA sequence: TGCGCCAGCAGCGCTGGTGGGGCCGGTACCTACGAGCAGTACTTC. It yields the protein CASSAGGAGTYEQYF.

V gene TRBV5-4 combines with J gene TRBJ2-7; D may be TRBD1 (6 bases). Germline-derived CDR1 and CDR2 are SGHNT and YYREEE (reference sequence). V was pared by 3 bases and J by 5 bases, with 12 bases between. The CDR3 extends over 13 amino acids. CDR3 DNA: TGTGCCAGCAGCTATAGGGGGAGCCACGAGCAGTACTTC. It specifies CASSYRGSHEQYF.